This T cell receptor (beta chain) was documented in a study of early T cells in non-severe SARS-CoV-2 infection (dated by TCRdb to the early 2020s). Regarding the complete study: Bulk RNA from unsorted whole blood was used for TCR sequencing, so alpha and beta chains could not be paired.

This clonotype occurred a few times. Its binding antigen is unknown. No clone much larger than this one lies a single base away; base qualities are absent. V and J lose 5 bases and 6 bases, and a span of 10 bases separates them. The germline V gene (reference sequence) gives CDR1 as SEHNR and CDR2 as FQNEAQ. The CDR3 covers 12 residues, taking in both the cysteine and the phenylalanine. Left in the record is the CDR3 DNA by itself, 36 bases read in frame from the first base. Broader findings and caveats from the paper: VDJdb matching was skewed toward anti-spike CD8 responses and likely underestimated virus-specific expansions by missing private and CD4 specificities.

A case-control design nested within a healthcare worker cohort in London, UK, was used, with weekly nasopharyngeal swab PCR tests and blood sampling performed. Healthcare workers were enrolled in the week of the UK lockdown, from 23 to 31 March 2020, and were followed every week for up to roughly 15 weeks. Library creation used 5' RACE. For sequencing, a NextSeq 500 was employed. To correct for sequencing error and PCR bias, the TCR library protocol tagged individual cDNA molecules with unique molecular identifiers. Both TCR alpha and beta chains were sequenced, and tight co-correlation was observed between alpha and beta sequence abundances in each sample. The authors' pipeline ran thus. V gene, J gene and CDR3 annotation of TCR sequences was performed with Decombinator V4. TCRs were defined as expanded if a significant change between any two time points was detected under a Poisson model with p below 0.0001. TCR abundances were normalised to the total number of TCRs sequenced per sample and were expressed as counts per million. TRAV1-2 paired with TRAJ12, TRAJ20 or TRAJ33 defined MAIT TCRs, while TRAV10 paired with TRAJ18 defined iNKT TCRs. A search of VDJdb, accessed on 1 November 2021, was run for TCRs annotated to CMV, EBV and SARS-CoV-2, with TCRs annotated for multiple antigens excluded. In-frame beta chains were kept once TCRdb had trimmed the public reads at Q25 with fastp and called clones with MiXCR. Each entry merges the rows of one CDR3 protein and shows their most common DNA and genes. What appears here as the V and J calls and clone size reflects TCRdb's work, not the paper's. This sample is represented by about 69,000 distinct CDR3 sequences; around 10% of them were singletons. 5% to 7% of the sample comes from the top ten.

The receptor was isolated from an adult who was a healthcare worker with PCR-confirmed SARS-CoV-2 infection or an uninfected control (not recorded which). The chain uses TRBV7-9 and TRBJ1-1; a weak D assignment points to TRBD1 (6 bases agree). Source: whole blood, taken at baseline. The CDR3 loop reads CASSLRGAEAFF. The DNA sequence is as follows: TGTGCCAGCAGCCTTAGGGGGGCTGAAGCTTTCTTT.